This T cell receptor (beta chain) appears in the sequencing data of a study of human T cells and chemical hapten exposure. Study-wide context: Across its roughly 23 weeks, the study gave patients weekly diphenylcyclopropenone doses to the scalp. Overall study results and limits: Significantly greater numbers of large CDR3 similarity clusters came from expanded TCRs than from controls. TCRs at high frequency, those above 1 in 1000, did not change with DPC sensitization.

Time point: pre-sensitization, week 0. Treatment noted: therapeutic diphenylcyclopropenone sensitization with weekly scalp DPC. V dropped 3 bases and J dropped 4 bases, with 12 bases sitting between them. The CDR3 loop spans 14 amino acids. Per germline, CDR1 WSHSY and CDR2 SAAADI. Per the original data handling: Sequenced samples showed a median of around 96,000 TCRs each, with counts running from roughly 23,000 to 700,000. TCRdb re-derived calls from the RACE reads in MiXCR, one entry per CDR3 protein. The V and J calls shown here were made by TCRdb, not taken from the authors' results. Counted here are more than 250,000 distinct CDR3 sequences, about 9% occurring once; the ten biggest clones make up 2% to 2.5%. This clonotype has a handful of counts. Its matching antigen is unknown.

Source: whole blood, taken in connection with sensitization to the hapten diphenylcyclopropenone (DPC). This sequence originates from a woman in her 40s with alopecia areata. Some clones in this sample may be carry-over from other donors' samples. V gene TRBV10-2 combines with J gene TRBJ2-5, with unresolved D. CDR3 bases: TGCGCCAGCAGTGAAGGAGTTTGGAGAGAGACCCAGTACTTC. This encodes CASSEGVWRETQYF.